The 10 T cell receptor beta chains below all came from one sample that was sequenced in a study of T cell responses to AZD1222 COVID-19 vaccine. Libraries were prepared by immunoSEQ multiplex PCR; TCRdb keeps only in-frame clonotypes and omits some of them. The sample has about 21,000 clones; 80% to 85% are singletons. This specimen was peripheral blood, taken 28 days after the second AZD1222 dose. The source of these receptors is an adult who received the AZD1222 COVID-19 vaccine.

The chain is built from TRBV2 and TRBJ1-4; 7 nucleotides line up with TRBD1. The germline CDR1 and CDR2 sequences are SNHLY and FYNNEI. CDR3 size: 14 residues. V was clipped by 7 bases and J by 16 bases; unmatched bases: 18. The CDR3 loop reads CASTKELTGALEFF. As DNA, the CDR3 is TGTGCCAGCACCAAAGAACTTACAGGGGCCCTAGAGTTTTTT.

The chain combines TRBV6-5 with TRBJ1-2; a possible D gene is TRBD1 (6 bases). Germline CDR1 is MNHEY and CDR2 is SVGAGI. The CDR3 contains 14 residues. The germline V and J ends were trimmed by 4 bases and 2 bases, with 11 bases remaining between them. CDR3 in DNA: TGTGCCAGCAGTTCCGGGACACCGAACTATGGCTACACCTTC. It codes for CASSSGTPNYGYTF.

The rearrangement joins TRBV19 to TRBJ1-2, with 8 bases fitting TRBD1. The germline gives CDR1 LNHDA, CDR2 SQIVND (reference sequence). V was pared by 4 bases and J by 1 base, with 11 bases of the junction left unmatched. This CDR3 is built from 17 residues. CDR3 DNA sequence: TGTGCCAGTAGTACCGGGACAGGCCCGAGGAGTAACTATGGCTACACCTTC. This gives the protein CASSTGTGPRSNYGYTF.

V usage is TRBV28 and J usage is TRBJ1-3; TRBD1 matches at 9 bases. The length of the CDR3 is 18 residues. V lost 0 bases to trimming and J lost 0 bases; unmatched junction nucleotides: 6. Germline V gives CDR1 MDHEN, CDR2 SYDVKM. CDR3 coding DNA: TGTGCCAGCAGTTTATGGGGGACAGGGCCTATCTCTGGAAACACCATATATTTT. Amino acid sequence: CASSLWGTGPISGNTIYF.

The rearrangement joins TRBV5-1 to TRBJ1-2, with TRBD1 as a possible D gene (5 bases). This CDR3 comprises 13 residues. V gave up 1 base and J gave up 8 bases, with 12 bases separating them. The germline V gene has CDR1 SGHRS and CDR2 YFSETQ. The CDR3, as DNA: TGCGCCAGCAGCTTGAGGGGCACTGAGGGCTACACCTTC. Its translation is CASSLRGTEGYTF.

The genes are TRBV6-5 and TRBJ1-1; the D is unclear. Germline assignment: CDR1 MNHEY and CDR2 SVGAGI. This CDR3 spans 14 amino acids. The V and J ends lost 6 bases and 0 bases respectively, with 11 bases between them. The CDR3 reads CASRNDGLNTEAFF. CDR3 in DNA: TGTGCCAGCAGGAACGACGGGCTGAACACTGAAGCTTTCTTT.

The rearrangement uses TRBV11-2 and TRBJ1-5; D remains ambiguous. Germline lookup yields CDR1 SGHAT and CDR2 FQNNGV. The CDR3 runs 12 residues. The germline V and J ends were trimmed by 3 bases and 12 bases, with 12 bases remaining between them. As DNA, the CDR3 is TGTGCCAGCAGCTTGGAAGGTCGGCTCCAGCATTTT. It yields the protein CASSLEGRLQHF.

The chain has TRBV4-1 and TRBJ1-2; 8 nucleotides match TRBD1. CDR3 length equals 16 residues. Germline assignment: CDR1 MGHRA and CDR2 YSYEKL. Germline trimming cut 1 base from V and 4 bases from J; bases unmatched to any gene: 8. The CDR3 coding sequence is TGCGCCAGCAGCCAAGTGACCAGGGGGCGCAGCTATGGCTACACCTTC. Translation gives CASSQVTRGRSYGYTF.

The J gene is TRBJ1-4, the V gene TRBV6-5; D possibly corresponds to TRBD1 (5 bases). CDR3 length: 15 amino acids. The germline CDR1 and CDR2 sequences are MNHEY and SVGAGI. V dropped 5 bases and J dropped 6 bases, with 16 bases sitting between them. The CDR3 DNA is TGTGCCAGCAGTACGATCAGGGTATCGGATGAAAAACTGTTTTTT. Translation: CASSTIRVSDEKLFF.

This clone has a handful of counts. This chain uses TRBV6-4 with TRBJ1-1; TRBD1 matches at 7 bases. Germline CDR1 MRHNA, CDR2 SNTAGT. This CDR3 is built from 13 residues. Unmatched junction bases numbered 5, after V lost 2 bases and J lost 8 bases. The CDR3 here is CASSDQTGFEAFF. In nucleotides, the CDR3 is TGTGCCAGCAGTGACCAGACAGGGTTCGAAGCTTTCTTT.